This TCR beta chain was identified during a study of T and B cells in COVID-19 patients. Study at large: Comorbidities linked to unfavorable COVID-19 outcome were present in about 90% of the roughly 20 active-infection patients.

This clonotype was found a few times. The antigen remains unidentified. The junction had 9 bases not matched to a gene; V was cut back by 7 bases and J by 5 bases. The CDR3 spans 14 residues. Germline V gene sequence: CDR1 MNHEY, CDR2 SVGAGI. TRB rearrangements were amplified by multiplex PCR with BIOMED2 TRB-A/B primers. TCRdb re-called the multiplex PCR reads through MiXCR, storing one row per CDR3 protein. The profile covers approximately 15,000 distinct CDR3 sequences, with around 30% appearing a single time and approximately 1.1% taken by the ten largest. Study-level results: In COVID-19 patients, T cell receptor beta variable and joining gene use was reportedly strongly skewed.

Each TRB amplification used roughly 230-550 ng of genomic DNA from blood. The chain is built from TRBV6-5 and TRBJ2-3; 7 bases are a match to TRBD2. The receptor comes from a human donor who had recovered from COVID-19. Sequenced sample: blood. This CDR3 reads CASTLQSGEDTQYF. The DNA for the CDR3 is TGTGCCAGCACCCTACAGAGCGGGGAAGATACGCAGTATTTT.